This T cell receptor (beta chain) was recorded in a study of shared clonotypes between healthy human individuals. Germline V gene sequence: CDR1 WNHNN, CDR2 SYGVQD (reference sequence). V lost 2 bases to trimming and J lost 0 bases; unmatched junction nucleotides: 7. The CDR3 consists of 18 residues. For unsorted PBMC, 300 ng DNA per replicate equaled 25,000 to 30,000 T cell genomes. Only in-frame clones appear in the TCRdb table, and some are missing; sequencing was by immunoSEQ multiplex PCR. This sample yields 520,000 or so clones, of which about four fifths are seen a single time; 13% belongs to the top ten.

Source material: PBMCs. This chain links TRBV10-1 with TRBJ2-3, with 11 bases fitting TRBD2. The origin of this receptor is a woman aged 40 to 55 in good health. Some clones in this sample may be carry-over from other donors' samples. The chain's CDR3 is CASSEGTSGVPSTDTQYF. The CDR3 DNA reads as TGCGCCAGCAGTGAGGGGACTAGCGGAGTACCTAGCACAGATACGCAGTATTTT.